This T cell receptor (beta chain) was identified during a study of blood T cell repertoires in COVID-19. Whole-study context: In each case, the material was cDNA or gDNA derived from T cells, B-cell-depleted T cells, or PBMCs.

Some clones are missing from TCRdb's copy, which holds only in-frame ones; the method was immunoSEQ multiplex PCR. The top ten hold 25% to 30% of the sample, which has tens of thousands of clones, roughly 80% seen once. The CDR3 runs 15 residues. Germline CDR1 reads SGDLS; CDR2 reads YYNGEE. J lost 7 bases, V lost 2 bases, and 4 bases had no gene match. This sequence originates from a man older than 75 with active or convalescent COVID-19. The rearrangement links TRBV9 to TRBJ2-1; TRBD2 aligns across 12 bases. Sequencing was done on a sample of peripheral blood. This chain's CDR3 is CASSVTSGSSNEQFF. The CDR3 DNA follows: TGTGCCAGCAGCGTGACTAGCGGGAGTTCAAATGAGCAGTTCTTC.